Presented here are 15 T cell receptor beta chains from one specimen sequenced in a study of shared clonotypes between healthy human individuals. Only CD45RO-negative cells positively selected for CCR7 counted as naive CD8 cells, so terminally differentiated effector memory CD45RA+ cells were excluded. Profiling relied on immunoSEQ multiplex PCR, and the TCRdb table lists in-frame clones only, not all of them. The table has 760,000 or so clones, about 96% seen once; the top ten hold about 0.22%. Material: naive CD8+ T cells sorted from blood. The receptors shown here come from a young man in good health.

In DNA form, the CDR3 reads TGTGCCAGCAGCCTCCTACTCACTCAGGGCTATGAGCAGTTCTTC. Residues: CASSLLLTQGYEQFF. This sequence joins TRBV11-1 and TRBJ2-1, with TRBD1 as a possible D gene (5 bases). V lost 5 bases to trimming and J lost 8 bases, with 19 bases between them. The CDR3 totals 15 residues. The germline CDR1 and CDR2 sequences are SGHAT and FQDESV (reference sequence). The whole variable domain, filled in from reference TRBV11-1 and TRBJ2-1, reads EAEVAQSPRYKITEKSQAVAFWCDPISGHATLYWYRQILGQGPELLVQFQDESVVDDSQLPKDRFSAERLKGVDSTLKIQPAELGDSAMYLCASSLLLTQGYEQFFGPGTRLTVL.

V usage is TRBV29-1 and J usage is TRBJ2-7; TRBD1 is a possible D gene (6 bases). This CDR3 is built from 13 residues. Germline assignment: CDR1 SQVTM and CDR2 ANQGSEA. Trimming pared 3 bases from V and 1 base from J, leaving 10 bases between. CDR3 sequence (DNA): TGCAGCGTTGACGAGGGGGTTTCCTACGAGCAGTACTTC. Its protein product is CSVDEGVSYEQYF.

The chain is built from TRBV6-1 and TRBJ2-1, with D tentatively TRBD1 (5 bases). Between the trimmed V and J ends, which lost 0 bases and 0 bases, there was a span of 6 bases. Germline V gene lookup returns CDR1 MNHNS and CDR2 SASEGT. This CDR3 is 15 amino acids long. The CDR3 sequence: CASSEAGASYNEQFF. The CDR3 nucleotides are TGTGCCAGCAGTGAAGCAGGGGCCTCCTACAATGAGCAGTTCTTC.

The table lists this clone with a few counts. This chain connects TRBV6-6 to TRBJ1-2; 7 bases line up with TRBD1. This CDR3 region has 14 residues. Germline trimming cut 4 bases from V and 6 bases from J; bases unmatched to any gene: 8. In germline, CDR1 is MNHNY, CDR2 SVGAGI (reference sequence). CDR3 region: CASSWSDRVDGYTF. The CDR3 DNA reads TGTGCCAGCAGTTGGAGCGACAGGGTGGATGGCTACACCTTC.

The chain carries TRBV11-3 and TRBJ2-1; TRBD1 might be the D (6 bases). The CDR3 is made up of 17 amino acids. Looked up from germline, CDR1 is SGHNT and CDR2 is YENEEA. V was pared by 5 bases and J by 7 bases, with 24 bases between. CDR3 protein: CASSPADGGPLDNEQFF. The CDR3, as DNA: TGTGCCAGCAGCCCCGCGGATGGGGGCCCACTTGATAATGAGCAGTTCTTC.

This clone showed up just once. The chain carries TRBV7-9 and TRBJ2-7; weak D call: TRBD1 (6 bases). The CDR3 contains 14 residues. Germline CDR1 reads SEHNR; CDR2 reads FQNEAQ (reference sequence). Trimming removed 5 bases at V and 3 bases at J, with 14 bases between. In DNA form, the CDR3 reads TGTGCCAGCAGCGGGGACACGGATTTCTACGAGCAGTACTTC. Residues: CASSGDTDFYEQYF.

This clone was observed a single time. The sample has other DNA sequences that encode this CDR3 too. The chain joins TRBV9 to TRBJ2-7, with 9 nucleotides matching TRBD1. CDR3 length equals 15 residues. The ends lost 0 bases at V and 1 base at J; junction bases unmatched: 2. Germline V lookup: CDR1 SGDLS, CDR2 YYNGEE. DNA of the CDR3: TGTGCCAGCAGCGTAGGAGGGACAGGGTCCTACGAGCAGTACTTC. Translated, it gives CASSVGGTGSYEQYF.

The chain employs TRBV21-1 and TRBJ2-1; the table gives TRBD2 as D, unverified against the DNA. TRBV21-1 is flagged as a pseudogene. There are 15 residues in the CDR3. This CDR3 is CASSKLAGGEDEQFF. CDR3 coding DNA: TGTGCCAGCAGCAAACTAGCGGGAGGGGAGGATGAGCAGTTCTTC.

The V call is TRBV9, the J call TRBJ2-3; TRBD1 might be the D (7 bases). Germline CDR1 is SGDLS and CDR2 is YYNGEE. CDR3 length equals 19 residues. Trimming cost V 3 bases and J 0 bases, with 23 bases left between them. The CDR3 loop reads CASSGRRGEWGSSTDTQYF. CDR3 bases: TGTGCCAGCAGCGGCCGCAGGGGGGAGTGGGGCTCCAGCACAGATACGCAGTATTTT.

This chain links TRBV12-5 with TRBJ2-5; 11 nucleotides line up with TRBD2. Germline CDR1 LGHNT, CDR2 FRNRAP. Trimming removed 0 bases from V and 5 bases from J; junction bases left unmatched: 8. CDR3 length: 17 amino acids. The CDR3 DNA reads as TGTGCTAGTGGTTTGGTCCCTAGCGGGAGGTCTCCGGAGACCCAGTACTTC. This translates into CASGLVPSGRSPETQYF.

The chain couples TRBV7-9 to TRBJ2-3; weak D call: TRBD2 (6 bases). The CDR3 length is 14 residues. In germline, CDR1 is SEHNR, CDR2 FQNEAQ (reference sequence). V was shortened by 4 bases and J by 0 bases, with 8 bases between the two germline ends. In nucleotides, the CDR3 is TGTGCCAGCAGCTCCGGGACTAGCACAGATACGCAGTATTTT. It is translated as CASSSGTSTDTQYF.

The CDR3 reads CASSLAIRGHTDTQYF. The CDR3 nucleotides are TGTGCCAGCAGCTTAGCGATAAGGGGCCACACAGATACGCAGTATTTT. V and J are TRBV7-6 and TRBJ2-3; D may be TRBD1 (5 bases). The germline CDR1 and CDR2 sequences are SGHVS and FNYEAQ. The CDR3 runs to 16 residues. Trimming left V 0 bases short and J 2 bases short, with 12 bases between.

This chain links TRBV5-6 with TRBJ2-7; D remains ambiguous. Trimming stripped 3 bases from V and 3 bases from J, with 10 bases between. Germline CDR1 SGHDT, CDR2 YYEEEE. The CDR3 has 13 residues. The CDR3: CASSSGDNYEQYF. The CDR3, as DNA: TGTGCCAGCAGCTCCGGCGACAACTACGAGCAGTACTTC.

This clone was seen once. The chain is built from TRBV28 and TRBJ2-1; D unresolved. V was shortened by 1 base and J by 7 bases, with 8 bases between the two germline ends. Per germline, CDR1 MDHEN and CDR2 SYDVKM. The CDR3 consists of 13 residues. CDR3 sequence (DNA): TGTGCCAGCAGTTTATCCCCAGGAAATGAGCAGTTCTTC. Encoded protein: CASSLSPGNEQFF. The full variable domain, completed using reference TRBV28 and TRBJ2-1, is DVKVTQSSRYLVKRTGEKVFLECVQDMDHENMFWYRQDPGLGLRLIYFSYDVKMKEKGDIPEGYSVSREKKERFSLILESASTNQTSMYLCASSLSPGNEQFFGPGTRLTVL.

The J gene is TRBJ2-3, the V gene TRBV5-6; D gene unclear. Germline V gives CDR1 SGHDT, CDR2 YYEEEE. The CDR3 is 14 amino acids. V lost 0 bases and J lost 6, with 11 bases in between. CDR3 amino acids: CASSLVGGLDTQYF. The CDR3, as DNA: TGTGCCAGCAGCTTGGTAGGCGGTTTGGATACGCAGTATTTT. The whole variable domain, filled in from reference TRBV5-6 and TRBJ2-3, reads DAGVTQSPTHLIKTRGQQVTLRCSPKSGHDTVSWYQQALGQGPQFIFQYYEEEERQRGNFPDRFSGHQFPNYSSELNVNALLLGDSALYLCASSLVGGLDTQYFGPGTRLTVL.